This note documents a single T cell receptor (beta chain) sequence. These data are taken from a study of blood T cell repertoires in COVID-19. In the study overall: From the United States, Italy and Spain came samples of acute and convalescent COVID-19.

Germline CDR1 and CDR2: MNHNY and SVGAGI (reference sequence). CDR3 length: 14 residues. The J segment lost 4 bases and the V segment lost 7 bases, leaving 5 bases of the junction unmatched. The protocol was immunoSEQ multiplex PCR, while the TCRdb copy is restricted to in-frame clones and leaves out a portion. The sample has 80,000 to 100,000 clones, roughly 90% seen once; the top ten hold 18%. The chain carries TRBV6-6 and TRBJ2-1, with 9 bases that match TRBD2. Sequencing was performed on peripheral blood. This TCR came from a woman aged 80 or over with acute or convalescent COVID-19. The CDR3 protein is CASTRLAAYNEQFF. The CDR3 DNA reads TGTGCCAGCACCCGACTAGCGGCTTACAATGAGCAGTTCTTC.